These 6 T cell receptor beta chains originate from one sample sequenced in a study of blood T cell repertoires in COVID-19. The method was immunoSEQ multiplex PCR; TCRdb's version includes in-frame clones alone and lacks a portion of them. The data hold some 260,000 clones, with around 80% observed a single time. Sequences were obtained from PBMCs or T cells enriched from blood (not recorded which). These receptors came from a man younger than 40 with acute COVID-19.

The rearrangement joins TRBV29-1 to TRBJ2-1; D perhaps matches TRBD1 (5 bases). This CDR3 spans 11 amino acids. Germline CDR1 and CDR2: SQVTM and ANQGSEA. V was cut by 6 bases and J by 5 bases, with 8 bases left in between. CDR3 in amino acids: CSVDSHNEQFF. The CDR3 DNA sequence: TGCAGCGTCGACAGCCACAATGAGCAGTTCTTC.

This clone has just one count. The rearrangement joins TRBV19 to TRBJ2-1, with D possibly matching TRBD2 (6 bases). CDR3 length: 17 residues. The V gene lost 3 bases and the J gene lost 9 bases, with 24 bases spanning the gap. Germline V lookup: CDR1 LNHDA, CDR2 SQIVND (reference sequence). The CDR3 nucleotides read TGTGCCAGTAGTATGGGGTTAGGGTCCAACCCGCGGGGTGAGCAGTTCTTC. This codes for CASSMGLGSNPRGEQFF.

The J gene is TRBJ2-2, the V gene TRBV11-2, with D unclear. The CDR3 consists of 12 residues. Trimming shortened V by 8 bases and J by 2 bases, and 6 bases separated the two germline ends. Germline V gene lookup returns CDR1 SGHAT and CDR2 FQNNGV. The CDR3 sequence: CASLGNTGELFF. The CDR3 DNA is TGTGCCAGCCTAGGAAACACCGGGGAGCTGTTTTTT.

This clone has a handful of counts. A read error may account for a junction end that differs from germline. The rearrangement uses TRBV24-1 and TRBJ1-5, with D tentatively TRBD1 (6 bases). CDR1 KGHDR and CDR2 SFDVKD come from the germline V gene. The CDR3 covers 14 residues. The CDR3 loop is CATSDTGFNRPQHF. For the CDR3, the DNA is TGTGCCACCAGTGATACAGGGTTTAATCGGCCCCAGCATTTT.

The chain couples TRBV7-7 to TRBJ2-2, with D possibly being TRBD1 (6 bases). Germline values: CDR1 SSHAT, CDR2 FNYEAQ (reference sequence). The CDR3 is 15 residues long. The CDR3 DNA sequence: TGTGCTGTCTCCCGAGGGACACTAAACACCGGGGAGCTGTTTTTT. It translates to CAVSRGTLNTGELFF.

The chain couples TRBV11-2 to TRBJ1-6; D is ambiguous. Germline loops: CDR1 SGHAT, CDR2 FQNNGV. The CDR3 contains 16 residues. V lost 2 bases and J 7 bases, leaving 15 bases between the germline ends. The CDR3 bases are TGTGCCAGCAGCTTAACTGGGGAGCGCGTCAATTCACCCCTCCACTTT. Translated, it gives CASSLTGERVNSPLHF.